Listed below are T cell receptor beta chains from one sample, sequenced in a study of blood T cell repertoires in COVID-19. Sequenced by immunoSEQ multiplex PCR; TCRdb stores in-frame clones only, minus some. This repertoire shows approximately 35,000 clones, over 70% found once; its top ten account for roughly 13%. The sequencing input was peripheral blood. These receptors came from a man aged 60 to 69 with active COVID-19. CDR3s include the opening cysteine and the closing phenylalanine or tryptophan. A D gene is named only where the DNA matches it firmly. Size is stated for part of the rows, as once, few or many counts, or as a class when the clone is expanded.

v_gene	d_gene	j_gene	abundance	CDR3aa	CDR3nt
TRBV7-8	NA	TRBJ2-1	once	CASSLGGTGNEQFF	TGTGCCAGCAGCTTAGGGGGTACAGGGAATGAGCAGTTCTTC
TRBV29-1	NA	TRBJ2-3	NA	CSPISTSTDTQYF	TGCAGCCCCATTAGTACTAGCACAGATACGCAGTATTTT
TRBV28	NA	TRBJ2-1	once	CASSPPSSYNEQFF	TGTGCCAGCAGCCCGCCCAGCTCCTACAATGAGCAGTTCTTC
TRBV9	TRBD1	TRBJ1-2	NA	CASSVDAGQTYGYTF	TGTGCCAGCAGCGTAGATGCGGGACAGACCTATGGCTACACCTTC
TRBV19	TRBD1	TRBJ2-7	NA	CASSIGGQGYEQYF	TGTGCCAGTAGTATTGGGGGACAGGGGTACGAGCAGTACTTC
TRBV4-1	TRBD1	TRBJ2-5	NA	CASSQSGTGGVETQYF	TGCGCCAGCAGCCAGTCCGGGACAGGGGGCGTGGAGACCCAGTACTTC
TRBV19	TRBD1	TRBJ2-5	NA	CASSPRQGWAQETQYF	TGTGCCAGTAGTCCACGACAGGGCTGGGCGCAAGAGACCCAGTACTTC
TRBV28	NA	TRBJ1-4	NA	CVSSPATNEKLFF	TGTGTGTCTAGCCCCGCAACTAATGAAAAACTGTTTTTT
TRBV6-6	NA	TRBJ1-1	NA	CASSNRVPEAFF	TGTGCCAGCAGCAACAGGGTCCCTGAAGCTTTCTTT
TRBV6-2/TRBV6-3	TRBD2	TRBJ2-1	once	CASSYNLLAGHSYNEQFF	TGTGCCAGCAGTTACAACCTTCTAGCGGGGCACTCCTACAATGAGCAGTTCTTC
TRBV2	NA	TRBJ1-2	few	CASSAQSGSNYGYTF	TGTGCCAGCAGTGCCCAGTCAGGTTCTAACTATGGCTACACCTTC
TRBV6-1	NA	TRBJ2-3	few	CASSEFRAGTDTQYF	TGTGCCAGCAGTGAATTCCGGGCAGGGACAGATACGCAGTATTTT